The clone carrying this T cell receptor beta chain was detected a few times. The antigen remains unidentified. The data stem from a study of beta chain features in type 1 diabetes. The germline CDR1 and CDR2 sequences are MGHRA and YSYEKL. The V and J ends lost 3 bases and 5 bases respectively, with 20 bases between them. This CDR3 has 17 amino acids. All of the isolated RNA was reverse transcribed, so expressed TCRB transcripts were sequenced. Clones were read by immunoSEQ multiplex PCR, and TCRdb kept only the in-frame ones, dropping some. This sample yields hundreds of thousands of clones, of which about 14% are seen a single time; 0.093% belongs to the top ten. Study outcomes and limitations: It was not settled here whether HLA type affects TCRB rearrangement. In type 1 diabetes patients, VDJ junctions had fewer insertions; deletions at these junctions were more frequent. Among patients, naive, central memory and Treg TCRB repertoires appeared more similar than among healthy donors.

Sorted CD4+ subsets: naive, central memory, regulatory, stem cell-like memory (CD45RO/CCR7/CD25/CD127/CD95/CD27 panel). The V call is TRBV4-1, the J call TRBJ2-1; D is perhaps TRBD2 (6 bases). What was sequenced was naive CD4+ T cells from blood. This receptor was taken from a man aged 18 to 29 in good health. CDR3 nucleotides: TGCGCCAGCAGCCACTCTCCTCGGAGGGGTTGGAACAATGAGCAGTTCTTC. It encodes CASSHSPRRGWNNEQFF.